These T cell receptor beta chains were read from a single sample in a study of molecular identifiers for immune sequencing clone quantification. TCRdb reprocessed the PCR reads via MiXCR and lists one record per CDR3 protein. The data contain roughly 320,000 distinct CDR3 sequences, roughly a quarter of them singletons. Specimen: naive CD8+ T cells from blood, with Jurkat cell RNA spiked in. These receptors were obtained from a human donor in good health. Some libraries in this study had Jurkat cell RNA spiked in. CDR3s include the opening cysteine and the closing phenylalanine or tryptophan. D genes are given only for firm matches. Only part of the rows carry a size: once, few, many, or a class if the clone is expanded.

d_gene: -
len: 14
v_gene: TRBV28
abundance: many
j_gene: TRBJ2-3
CDR3nt: TGTGCCAGCAGTACTCGGACTTCCCCAGATACGCAGTATTTT
CDR3aa: CASSTRTSPDTQYF

d_gene: -
len: 15
v_gene: TRBV4-1
abundance: -
j_gene: TRBJ1-1
CDR3nt: TGCGCCAGTAGCCAAGAGTGGGGTCGGGAGGTGGGAACTTTCTTT
CDR3aa: CASSQEWGREVGTFF

d_gene: -
len: 15
v_gene: TRBV5-5
abundance: -
j_gene: TRBJ2-7
CDR3nt: TGTGCCAGCAGCTTGTCGGCAGGGGCGTCCTACGAGCAGTACTTC
CDR3aa: CASSLSAGASYEQYF

d_gene: -
len: 14
v_gene: TRBV5-1
abundance: -
j_gene: TRBJ2-3
CDR3nt: TGCGCCAGCAGCCCAACCTTGGGCACAGATACGCAGTATTTT
CDR3aa: CASSPTLGTDTQYF

d_gene: -
len: 15
v_gene: TRBV4-1
abundance: -
j_gene: TRBJ1-1
CDR3nt: TGCGCCAGCAGCTCGCGACAGAACATGAACACTGAAGCTTTCTTT
CDR3aa: CASSSRQNMNTEAFF

d_gene: TRBD2
len: 16
v_gene: TRBV20-1
abundance: few
j_gene: TRBJ2-7
CDR3nt: TGCAGTGCTCTAGATCTAGCGGGAGGCTTAATCTACGAGCAGTACTTC
CDR3aa: CSALDLAGGLIYEQYF

d_gene: -
len: 14
v_gene: TRBV7-9
abundance: few
j_gene: TRBJ1-2
CDR3nt: TGTGCCAGCAGCCCCACCGGGGGAGGGGCTGGCTACACCTTC
CDR3aa: CASSPTGGGAGYTF

d_gene: TRBD1
len: 18
v_gene: TRBV12-3/TRBV12-4
abundance: few
j_gene: TRBJ2-2
CDR3nt: TGTGCCAGCGTACCCGGGACAGGGACCATACGGAACACCGGGGAGCTGTTTTTT
CDR3aa: CASVPGTGTIRNTGELFF

d_gene: TRBD2
len: 14
v_gene: TRBV15
abundance: many
j_gene: TRBJ2-7
CDR3nt: TGTGCCACCAGCAATAGCGGGTTTGACCACGAGCAGTACTTC
CDR3aa: CATSNSGFDHEQYF

d_gene: TRBD2
len: 15
v_gene: TRBV24-1
abundance: few
j_gene: TRBJ2-1
CDR3nt: TGTGCCACCAGCCCAAGCGGGACTTACTACAATGAGCAGTTCTTC
CDR3aa: CATSPSGTYYNEQFF

d_gene: TRBD1
len: 16
v_gene: TRBV19
abundance: few
j_gene: TRBJ2-5
CDR3nt: TGTGCCAGTAGTATCGGGACAGGGGGCTTGGAAGAGGCCCAGTACTTC
CDR3aa: CASSIGTGGLEEAQYF

d_gene: TRBD1
len: 19
v_gene: TRBV29-1
abundance: -
j_gene: TRBJ2-7
CDR3nt: TGCAGCGTTGAAGGGACCCTGAGCCATACAGGGGAATTTGTTTACGAGCAGTACTTC
CDR3aa: CSVEGTLSHTGEFVYEQYF

d_gene: -
len: 15
v_gene: TRBV13
abundance: -
j_gene: TRBJ2-7
CDR3nt: TGTGCCAGCAGCTTAGGCCTCGGGGACTCCTACGAGCAGTACTTC
CDR3aa: CASSLGLGDSYEQYF

d_gene: -
len: 16
v_gene: TRBV6-1
abundance: -
j_gene: TRBJ1-3
CDR3nt: TGTGCCAGCAGTGAAGGACGACCAGTGTCTGGAAACACCATATATTTT
CDR3aa: CASSEGRPVSGNTIYF